This TCR beta chain was observed in a study of CD8+CD57+ T cells in acquired aplastic anemia. At the level of the study: Sorted CD4+ and CD8+ cells gave a mean 3.2 ug DNA, range roughly 0.2 to 27.4 ug.

At least ten counts were recorded for this clonotype. At one boundary the junction diverges from the germline segment, which might be a read error. TCR beta VDJ combinations and CDR3 sequences were profiled from genomic DNA. TCRdb re-derived calls from the reads in MiXCR, one entry per CDR3 protein. This table has around 250,000 distinct CDR3 sequences, around three fifths appearing once. The source material was sorted CD4+, CD8+, or CD8+CD57+ T cells (not recorded which) from PBMCs. This TCR derives from a human donor with severe aplastic anemia or a healthy control (not recorded which).

This CDR3 reads CSARAFTQPQHF. The CDR3, as DNA: TGCAGTGCGAGAGCGTTTACTCAGCCCCAGCATTTT. The chain links TRBV20-1 to TRBJ1-5; D not certain. Germline loops: CDR1 DFQATT, CDR2 SNEGSKA (reference sequence). CDR3 size: 12 residues.